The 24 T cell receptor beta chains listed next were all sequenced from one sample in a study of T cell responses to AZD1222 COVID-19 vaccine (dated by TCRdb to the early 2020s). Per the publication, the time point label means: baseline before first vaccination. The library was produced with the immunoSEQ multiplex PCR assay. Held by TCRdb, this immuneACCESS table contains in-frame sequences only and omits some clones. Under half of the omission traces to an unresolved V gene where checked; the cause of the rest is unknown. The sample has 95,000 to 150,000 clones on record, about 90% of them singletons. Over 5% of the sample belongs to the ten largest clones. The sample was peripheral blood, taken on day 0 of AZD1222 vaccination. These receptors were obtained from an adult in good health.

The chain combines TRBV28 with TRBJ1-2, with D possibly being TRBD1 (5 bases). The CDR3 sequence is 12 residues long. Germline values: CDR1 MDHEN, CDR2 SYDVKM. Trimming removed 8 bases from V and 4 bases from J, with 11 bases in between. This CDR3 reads CASVGDTYGYTF. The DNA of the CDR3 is TGTGCCAGCGTGGGGGATACCTATGGCTACACCTTC.

The CDR3 nucleotides are TGCAGTGCTAGCATGAACACTGAAGCTTTCTTT. Its protein is CSASMNTEAFF. V and J are TRBV20-1 and TRBJ1-1, with no clear D. This CDR3 has 11 amino acids. Germline V gene data show CDR1 as DFQATT and CDR2 as SNEGSKA (reference sequence). V lost 3 bases to trimming and J lost 0 bases, with 2 bases between them.

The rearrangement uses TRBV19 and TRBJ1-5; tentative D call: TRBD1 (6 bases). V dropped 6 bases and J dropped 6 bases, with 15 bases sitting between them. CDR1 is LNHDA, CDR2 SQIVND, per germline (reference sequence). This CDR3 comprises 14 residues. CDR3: CASRNQGSSQPQHF. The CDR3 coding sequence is TGTGCCAGTAGAAACCAGGGGAGTAGTCAGCCCCAGCATTTT.

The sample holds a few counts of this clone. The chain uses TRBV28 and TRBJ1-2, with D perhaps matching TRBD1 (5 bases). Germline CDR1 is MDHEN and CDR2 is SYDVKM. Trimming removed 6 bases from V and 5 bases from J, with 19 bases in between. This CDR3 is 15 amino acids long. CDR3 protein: CASRPGARETYGYTF. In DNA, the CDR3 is TGTGCCAGCAGGCCCGGGGCCAGGGAGACGTATGGCTACACCTTC.

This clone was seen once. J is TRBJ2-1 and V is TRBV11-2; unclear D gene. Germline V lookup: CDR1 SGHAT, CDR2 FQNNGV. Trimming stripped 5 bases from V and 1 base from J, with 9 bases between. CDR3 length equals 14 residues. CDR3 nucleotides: TGTGCCAGCAGCGTGGACCGTTCCTACAATGAGCAGTTCTTC. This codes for CASSVDRSYNEQFF.

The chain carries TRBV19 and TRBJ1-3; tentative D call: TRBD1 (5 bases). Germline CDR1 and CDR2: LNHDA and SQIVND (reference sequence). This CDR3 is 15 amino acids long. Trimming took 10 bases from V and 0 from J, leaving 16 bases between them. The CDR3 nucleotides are TGTGCCACCCGCCCAGGGAGGGACTCTGGAAACACCATATATTTT. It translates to CATRPGRDSGNTIYF.

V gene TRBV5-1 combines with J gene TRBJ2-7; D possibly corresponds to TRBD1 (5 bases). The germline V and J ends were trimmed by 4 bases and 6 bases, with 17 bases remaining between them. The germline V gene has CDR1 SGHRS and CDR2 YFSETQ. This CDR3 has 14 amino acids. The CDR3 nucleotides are TGCGCCAGCAGCGAGTCCCAGGGAAGGGGCGAGCAGTACTTC. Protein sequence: CASSESQGRGEQYF.

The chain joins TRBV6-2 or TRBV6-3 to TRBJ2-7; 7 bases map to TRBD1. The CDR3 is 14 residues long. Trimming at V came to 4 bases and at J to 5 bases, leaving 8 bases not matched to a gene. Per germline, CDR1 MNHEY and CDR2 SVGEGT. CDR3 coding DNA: TGTGCCAGCAGTTTTTCCACAGGGGACCACGAGCAGTACTTC. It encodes CASSFSTGDHEQYF.

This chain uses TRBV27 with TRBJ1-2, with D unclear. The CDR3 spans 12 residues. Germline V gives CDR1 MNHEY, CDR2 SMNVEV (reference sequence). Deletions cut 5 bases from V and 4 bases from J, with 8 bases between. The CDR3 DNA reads TGTGCCAGCAGTGGAGACGGCTATGGCTACACCTTC. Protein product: CASSGDGYGYTF.

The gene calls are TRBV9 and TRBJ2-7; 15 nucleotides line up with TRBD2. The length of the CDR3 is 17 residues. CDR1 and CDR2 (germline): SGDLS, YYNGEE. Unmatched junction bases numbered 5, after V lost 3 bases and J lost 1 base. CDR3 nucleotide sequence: TGTGCCAGCAGCGAGGGGACTAGCGGGAGGAAGTCCTACGAGCAGTACTTC. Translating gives CASSEGTSGRKSYEQYF.

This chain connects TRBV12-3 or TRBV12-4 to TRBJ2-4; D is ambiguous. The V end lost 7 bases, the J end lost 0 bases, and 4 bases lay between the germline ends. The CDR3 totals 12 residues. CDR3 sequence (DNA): TGTGCCAGCAAGGTAGCCAAAAACATTCAGTACTTC. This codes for CASKVAKNIQYF.

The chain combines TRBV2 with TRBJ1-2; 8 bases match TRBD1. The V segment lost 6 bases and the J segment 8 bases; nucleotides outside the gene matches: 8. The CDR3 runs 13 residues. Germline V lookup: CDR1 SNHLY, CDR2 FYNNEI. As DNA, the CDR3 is TGTGCCAGCAGGACAGGGGACGGTCACGGCTACACCTTC. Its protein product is CASRTGDGHGYTF.

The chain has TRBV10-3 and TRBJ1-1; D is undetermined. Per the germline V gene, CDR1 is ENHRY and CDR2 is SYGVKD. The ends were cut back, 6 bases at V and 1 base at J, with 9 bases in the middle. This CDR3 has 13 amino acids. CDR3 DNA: TGTGCCATCAGACCCCGGGAGAACACTGAAGCTTTCTTT. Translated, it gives CAIRPRENTEAFF.

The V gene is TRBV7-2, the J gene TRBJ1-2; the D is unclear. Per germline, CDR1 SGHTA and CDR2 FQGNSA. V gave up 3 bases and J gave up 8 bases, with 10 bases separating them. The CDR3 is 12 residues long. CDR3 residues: CASSFWPWGYTF. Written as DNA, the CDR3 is TGTGCCAGCAGCTTTTGGCCGTGGGGCTACACCTTC.

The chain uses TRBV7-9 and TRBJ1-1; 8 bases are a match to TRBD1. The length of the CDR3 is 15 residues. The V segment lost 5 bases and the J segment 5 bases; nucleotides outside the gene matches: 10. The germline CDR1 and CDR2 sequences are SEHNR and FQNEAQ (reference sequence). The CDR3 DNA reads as TGTGCCAGCAGCCTACCCAGGGGGCAGGGGACTGAAGCTTTCTTT. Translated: CASSLPRGQGTEAFF.

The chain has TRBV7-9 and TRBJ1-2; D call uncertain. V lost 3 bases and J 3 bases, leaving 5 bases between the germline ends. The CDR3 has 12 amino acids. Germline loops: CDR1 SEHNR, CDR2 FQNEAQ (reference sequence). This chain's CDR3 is CASSFSDYGYTF. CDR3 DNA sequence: TGTGCCAGCAGCTTCTCGGACTATGGCTACACCTTC.

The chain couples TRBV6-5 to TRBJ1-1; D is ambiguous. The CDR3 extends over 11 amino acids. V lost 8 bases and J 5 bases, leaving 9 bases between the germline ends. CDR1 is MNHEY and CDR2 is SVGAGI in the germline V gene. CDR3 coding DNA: TGTGCCAGCGAGCTAGGGACTGAAGCTTTCTTT. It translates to CASELGTEAFF.

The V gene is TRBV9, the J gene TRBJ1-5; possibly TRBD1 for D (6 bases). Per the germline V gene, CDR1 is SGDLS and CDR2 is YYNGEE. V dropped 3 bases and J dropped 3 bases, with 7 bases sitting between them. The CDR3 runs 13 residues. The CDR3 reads CASSGTVNQPQHF. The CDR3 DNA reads TGTGCCAGCAGCGGGACAGTCAATCAGCCCCAGCATTTT.

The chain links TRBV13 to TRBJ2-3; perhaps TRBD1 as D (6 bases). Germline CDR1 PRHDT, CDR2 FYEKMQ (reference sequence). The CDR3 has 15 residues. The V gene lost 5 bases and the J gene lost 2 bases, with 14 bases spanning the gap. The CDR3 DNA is TGTGCCAGCAGCCCCACAGGGACACACACAGATACGCAGTATTTT. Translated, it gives CASSPTGTHTDTQYF.

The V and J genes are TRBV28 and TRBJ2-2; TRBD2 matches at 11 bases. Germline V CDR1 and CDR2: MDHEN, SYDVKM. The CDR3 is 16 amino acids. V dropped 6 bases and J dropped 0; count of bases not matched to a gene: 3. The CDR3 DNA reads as TGTGCCAGCAGAAAGGGACTAGCGGCGAACACCGGGGAGCTGTTTTTT. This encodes CASRKGLAANTGELFF.

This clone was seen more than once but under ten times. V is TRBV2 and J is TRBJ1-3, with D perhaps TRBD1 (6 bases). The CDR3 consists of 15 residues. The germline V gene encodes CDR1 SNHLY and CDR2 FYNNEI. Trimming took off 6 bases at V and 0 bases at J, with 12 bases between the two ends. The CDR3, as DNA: TGTGCCAGCAGAACAGGGATTTTCTCTGGAAACACCATATATTTT. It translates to CASRTGIFSGNTIYF.

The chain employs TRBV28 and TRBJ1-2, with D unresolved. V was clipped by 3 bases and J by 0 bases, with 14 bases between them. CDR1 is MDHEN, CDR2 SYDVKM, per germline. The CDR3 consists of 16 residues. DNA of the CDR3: TGTGCCAGCAGTTTGGGCGGATTGAATGCTAACTATGGCTACACCTTC. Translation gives CASSLGGLNANYGYTF.

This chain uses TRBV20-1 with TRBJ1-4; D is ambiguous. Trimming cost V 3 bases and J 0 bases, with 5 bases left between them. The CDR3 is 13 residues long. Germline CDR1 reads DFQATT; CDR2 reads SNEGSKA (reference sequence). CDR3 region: CSASLPTNEKLFF. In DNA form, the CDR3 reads TGCAGTGCTAGTCTACCAACTAATGAAAAACTGTTTTTT.

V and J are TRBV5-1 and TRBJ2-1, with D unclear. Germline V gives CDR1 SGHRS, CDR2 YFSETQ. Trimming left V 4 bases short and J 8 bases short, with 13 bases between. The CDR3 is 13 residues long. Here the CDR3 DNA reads TGCGCCAGCAGCCCTGAATGGAAAGATGAGCAGTTCTTC. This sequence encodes CASSPEWKDEQFF.